A selection of T cell receptor beta chains follows, all from one sample in a study of a mutant IDH1 vaccine in newly diagnosed glioma. The antigens of these receptors remain unknown. The data were produced by immunoSEQ multiplex PCR, yet TCRdb's version contains in-frame clones alone and is incomplete. The sample carries tens of thousands of clones, just under 80% recorded once. The input for sequencing was PBMCs, taken from a glioma patient whose treatment included an IDH1 peptide vaccine. These TCRs come from a man between 50 and 59 years old with glioma. CDR3s leave out the opening cysteine and the closing phenylalanine or tryptophan.

j_gene | v_gene | CDR3aa
TRBJ1-2 | TRBV10-3 | AIRVITTLGYGYT
TRBJ1-1 | TRBV5-6 | ASSSGVEIAF
TRBJ2-7 | TRBV30 | AWSIGLLQY
TRBJ1-1 | TRBV4-2 | ASSQGIGTEAF
TRBJ2-7 | TRBV27 | ASSLSGLSYEQY
TRBJ1-2 | TRBV20-1 | SARTGSGYT
TRBJ1-5 | TRBV9 | ASSVCKLLSNQPQH
TRBJ1-6 | TRBV5-1 | ASSVEGRRSPLH
TRBJ1-2 | TRBV5-1 | ASSVGQDYPYGYT
TRBJ2-1 | TRBV7-9 | ASSLPRDRAGNEQF
TRBJ1-3 | TRBV6-5 | ASSYTTGFSGNTIY
TRBJ1-3 | TRBV7-9 | ASSSTTVGNTIY
TRBJ1-5 | TRBV6-5 | ASTTDRESNQPQH
TRBJ2-7 | TRBV6-6 | ASSSQPYEQY
TRBJ2-2 | TRBV30 | AFLFRGLGELF
TRBJ2-3 | TRBV7-9 | ASSGRLVTDTQY
TRBJ1-1 | TRBV18 | ASSLGTGDAF
TRBJ1-5 | TRBV6-1 | ASSETWAGNSHNQPQH
TRBJ1-6 | TRBV9 | ASSVGDRAPLH
TRBJ2-5 | TRBV6-1 | ASSGQRGGRETQY
TRBJ1-1 | TRBV5-4 | ASSLTGGARVTEAF
TRBJ1-5 | TRBV6-5 | ASRTQGNNQPQH
TRBJ1-3 | TRBV7-9 | ASSFWGGGVSGNTIY
TRBJ2-3 | TRBV6-6 | ASSITSTLDTQY